This entry lists 22 T cell receptor beta chains sequenced from one sample in a study of T cells expressing NK-cell markers. TCRdb re-called the 5' RACE reads, yielding one record per CDR3 amino acid sequence without DNA. The sample data list 400,000 to 500,000 distinct CDR3 sequences. The material sequenced was blood T cells: a sorted CD56 or NKG2C T cell subset, CD4+ or CD8+ T cells, or bulk PBMC T cells (not recorded which). The receptors originated from a woman between 18 and 70 years old in good health.

The rearrangement joins TRBV18 to TRBJ2-5; TCRdb designates TRBD2, a call that cannot be tested without DNA. Germline values: CDR1 KGHSH, CDR2 LQKENI. This CDR3 is built from 15 residues. Here the CDR3 reads CASSRTSGRFETQYF.

The CDR3 reads CASSLTTGAREQYF. The chain joins TRBV11-2 to TRBJ2-7; TCRdb gives TRBD1 as the D gene, but with no DNA this cannot be confirmed. In germline, CDR1 is SGHAT, CDR2 FQNNGV. There are 14 residues in the CDR3.

This sequence joins TRBV20-1 and TRBJ2-7; TCRdb selects TRBD1, and the lack of DNA leaves this call unchecked. CDR3 length equals 15 residues. Germline-derived CDR1 and CDR2 are DFQATT and SNEGSKA (reference sequence). CDR3 sequence reads: CSARGKGGDSYEQYF.

V usage is TRBV5-1 and J usage is TRBJ2-1; checking the TCRdb D call of TRBD2 is not possible without DNA. The CDR3 has 15 amino acids. Germline V gene data show CDR1 as SGHRS and CDR2 as YFSETQ. The CDR3 spells CASSWRDGPYNEQFF.

Here the CDR3 reads CASSEFAYQETQYF. This chain uses TRBV10-2 with TRBJ2-5. CDR3 length: 14 amino acids. Germline-derived CDR1 and CDR2 are WSHSY and SAAADI.

The rearrangement joins TRBV11-2 to TRBJ1-2; TCRdb indicates TRBD1, and absent DNA this call remains unverified. This CDR3 comprises 17 residues. CDR1 and CDR2 (germline): SGHAT, FQNNGV. This CDR3 reads CASSSGGGVGTTYGYTF.

This chain connects TRBV4-2 to TRBJ2-3; the TCRdb call, TRBD2, lacks DNA for checking. Per the germline V gene, CDR1 is LGHNA and CDR2 is YNFKEQ. There are 14 residues in the CDR3. CDR3 loop: CASSQEEGANTQYF.

V and J are TRBV28 and TRBJ1-3. This CDR3 comprises 11 residues. Germline CDR1 reads MDHEN; CDR2 reads SYDVKM. The CDR3 loop reads CASRSPYTIYF.

The rearrangement joins TRBV3-1 to TRBJ2-5; the D call from TCRdb, TRBD1, cannot be confirmed without DNA. The V gene's germline CDR1 is LGHDT and CDR2 YNNKEL (reference sequence). The CDR3 loop spans 13 amino acids. This chain's CDR3 is CASSQTGGMAQYF.

The rearrangement joins TRBV7-9 to TRBJ2-3; TCRdb's D call of TRBD2 is untestable without DNA. The length of the CDR3 is 13 residues. CDR1 SEHNR and CDR2 FQNEAQ come from the germline V gene (reference sequence). The CDR3 reads CASSRGSEDTQYF.

The rearrangement uses TRBV15 and TRBJ1-1; the TRBD1 assignment by TCRdb is unverifiable without DNA. Germline assignment: CDR1 LNHNV and CDR2 YYDKDF (reference sequence). The length of the CDR3 is 13 residues. The CDR3 spells CATSKMGGTEAFF.

The chain recombines TRBV4-3 with TRBJ1-3. This CDR3 has 16 amino acids. The germline CDR1 and CDR2 sequences are LGHNA and YSLEER. The CDR3 sequence is CASSRGRGYSGNTIYF.

V usage is TRBV10-1 and J usage is TRBJ2-3; TCRdb selects TRBD1, and the lack of DNA leaves this call unchecked. This CDR3 is 14 amino acids long. Germline CDR1 WNHNN, CDR2 SYGVQD (reference sequence). This chain's CDR3 is CASSDAGATDTQYF.

V gene TRBV20-1 combines with J gene TRBJ2-5; TCRdb selects TRBD1, and the lack of DNA leaves this call unchecked. Germline V gene sequence: CDR1 DFQATT, CDR2 SNEGSKA (reference sequence). The CDR3 consists of 15 residues. CDR3 region: CSATPLQGPQETQYF.

The chain uses TRBV29-1 and TRBJ2-2; the D gene TCRdb calls, TRBD2, cannot be checked with no DNA. Germline CDR1 SQVTM, CDR2 ANQGSEA. The CDR3 extends over 12 amino acids. CDR3 sequence reads: CSALRNTGELFF.

The chain has TRBV7-2 and TRBJ1-1; TCRdb indicates TRBD1, and absent DNA this call remains unverified. The CDR3 extends over 14 amino acids. Germline V lookup: CDR1 SGHTA, CDR2 FQGNSA. CDR3 region: CASILRGPLTEAFF.

The rearrangement links TRBV7-2 to TRBJ2-3. The CDR3 covers 11 residues. Per germline, CDR1 SGHTA and CDR2 FQGNSA. CDR3: CASSFADTQYF.

V gene TRBV7-3 combines with J gene TRBJ1-4; TCRdb outputs TRBD1, but without DNA this stays unchecked. The CDR3 has 15 residues. The germline CDR1 and CDR2 sequences are SGHTA and FQGTGA. CDR3 protein: CASSLDRVGSEKLFF.

V and J are TRBV19 and TRBJ1-5. Germline V gene data show CDR1 as LNHDA and CDR2 as SQIVND (reference sequence). The CDR3 consists of 12 residues. The CDR3 sequence: CASSADNQPQHF.

The CDR3 sequence is CASSPLGESRVYNEQFF. The chain uses TRBV11-1 and TRBJ2-1; no DNA is available, so the TRBD2 call from TCRdb remains unchecked. The germline V gene has CDR1 SGHAT and CDR2 FQDESV (reference sequence). CDR3 length: 17 amino acids.

The chain joins TRBV10-3 to TRBJ1-1. The germline CDR1 and CDR2 sequences are ENHRY and SYGVKD. The CDR3 is made up of 15 amino acids. The CDR3 spells CAISESQGMGTEAFF.

This chain uses TRBV7-2 with TRBJ1-1; TCRdb outputs TRBD1, but without DNA this stays unchecked. Germline CDR1 and CDR2: SGHTA and FQGNSA. This CDR3 is built from 15 residues. CDR3: CASSFQRHRGNGAFF. The complete variable domain, with remaining parts taken from reference TRBV7-2 and TRBJ1-1, reads GAGVSQSPSNKVTEKGKDVELRCDPISGHTALYWYRQSLGQGLEFLIYFQGNSAPDKSGLPSDRFSAERTGGSVSTLTIQRTQQEDSAVYLCASSFQRHRGNGAFFGQGTRLTVV.